The entry below describes one TCR beta chain. Its cognate antigen has yet to be identified. No qualities accompany the bases; no much larger clone lies one base away. The data stem from a study of blood T cell repertoires in COVID-19 (dated by TCRdb to 2019 to 2021). Describing the broader study: The collaborator samples originated in the United States, Italy and Spain and spanned the acute and convalescent phases of COVID-19. Sample metadata almost always included a de-identified subject ID, COVID-19 status, age in years and sex. Samples were obtained from the ongoing ImmuneRACE study (first 160 participants) and from over 1,000 subjects provided by 6 global collaborators. The repertoires were released in a freely available public database intended as a resource for research on the immune response to SARS-CoV-2. Subjects who had been exposed to COVID-19, were actively infected with it, or had recovered from it provided the deeply sampled blood TCRbeta repertoires that made up the dataset. HLA class I and class II types, where available, came from metadata supplied by the sample provider rather than from assay-based typing. The material from the prospective study consisted of cDNA or gDNA derived from T cells, B-cell-depleted T cells, or PBMCs. The paper as a whole reports these results and caveats: How much clinical and demographic metadata was included differed by source and by participant, and the metadata was provided uncurated.

CDR1 and CDR2 are read off the germline V gene as SGHRS and YFSETQ. From the cysteine up to the phenylalanine, the CDR3 has a length of 15 residues. The only DNA kept is the CDR3, 45 bases in frame from the first base. Between the V and J ends, shortened by 3 bases and 5 bases respectively, the junction contains 17 bases. The immunoSEQ Assay, a bias-controlled multiplex PCR, was used to amplify TCRbeta CDR3 regions from genomic DNA. The paper's processing steps were these. The number of nucleated cells in each sample was estimated by amplification of reference gene primers within the assay. To quantify the absolute abundance of each unique TCRbeta CDR3 rearrangement, sequence reads were collapsed and filtered. For each sample, productive Simpson clonality was calculated as the square root of Simpson's diversity index across productive rearrangements. The immuneACCESS repertoire file appears here via TCRdb, limited to in-frame rearrangements. These files lack a portion of the clones; in checked studies, under half of the deficit traces to unresolved V genes, and the cause of the others is not known. That table gives V, J and clone size, and the DNA gave D and trimming. The sample table lists 100,000 or so clones, 65% to 90% of them with a count of one. 3.8% of the sample lies in the top ten.

The collaborating institutions used their own protocols to collect whole blood in K2EDTA tubes. For TCRbeta analysis, collaborators shipped samples in one of three forms: frozen whole blood, isolated PBMCs, or DNA extracted from either of those sample types. The V and J segments used are TRBV5-1 and TRBJ2-5; perhaps TRBD2 is the D gene, with 5 bases matching. The material sequenced was peripheral blood. This TCR was recovered from a man aged 55 to 69 with acute or convalescent COVID-19. The CDR3 protein: CASSSYDSPGETQYF. The bases are TGCGCCAGCAGCTCGTATGATTCGCCGGGGGAGACCCAGTACTTC.